This T cell receptor (beta chain) was identified during a study of cytomegalovirus exposure and HLA in healthy donors. Study-wide findings and caveats: Using the classifier, cytomegalovirus status was reportedly diagnosed with high specificity and sensitivity.

Germline V gene data show CDR1 as SEHNR and CDR2 as FQNEAQ (reference sequence). The CDR3 is made up of 14 amino acids. The germline V and J ends were trimmed by 1 base and 2 bases, with 8 bases remaining between them. The table came from immunoSEQ multiplex PCR; TCRdb's copy has only in-frame clones and leaves some out. The table records tens of thousands of clones, just over 90% of them present only once. In regard to this clone: Antigen unknown.

This clonotype was sampled from a woman aged 18-30 years in good health and CMV-seronegative. The chain combines TRBV7-9 with TRBJ1-1; D gene uncertain. The sequencing input was PBMCs. DNA for the CDR3: TGTGCCAGCAGCTTAGACCTATCCAACACTGAAGCTTTCTTT. Protein sequence: CASSLDLSNTEAFF.